The 12 T cell receptor beta chains reported below all come from one sample, sequenced in a study of cytomegalovirus exposure and HLA in healthy donors. Researchers ran the PCR with 60 Vbeta and 13 Jbeta primers. Only in-frame clones appear in the TCRdb table, and some are missing; sequencing was by immunoSEQ multiplex PCR. The table lists more than 95,000 clones, roughly a tenth of them singletons, with about 5% in the top ten. Sequenced input: PBMCs. The receptor source for this set is a man in his forties in good health and CMV-seropositive.

The rearrangement uses TRBV16 and TRBJ1-1, with 9 bases identical to TRBD1. V lost 6 bases to trimming and J lost 0 bases; unmatched junction nucleotides: 8. There are 16 residues in the CDR3. Per the germline V gene, CDR1 is KGHSY and CDR2 is FQNENV. The CDR3 spells CASSRDRVIMNTEAFF. The CDR3 DNA sequence: TGTGCCAGCAGTCGGGACAGGGTTATCATGAACACTGAAGCTTTCTTT.

The chain has TRBV7-9 and TRBJ2-7; D gene uncertain. The V gene lost 5 bases and the J gene lost 3 bases, with 20 bases spanning the gap. Per germline, CDR1 SEHNR and CDR2 FQNEAQ (reference sequence). CDR3 length equals 16 residues. For the CDR3, the DNA is TGTGCCAGCAGCCTTTCTACCCCCCTAATTAACTACGAGCAGTACTTC. This encodes CASSLSTPLINYEQYF. The entire variable domain, with the rest obtained from reference TRBV7-9 and TRBJ2-7, is as follows: DTGVSQNPRHKITKRGQNVTFRCDPISEHNRLYWYRQTLGQGPEFLTYFQNEAQLEKSRLLSDRFSAERPKGSFSTLEIQRTEQGDSAMYLCASSLSTPLINYEQYFGPGTRLTVT.

This clone has a handful of counts. The chain carries TRBV6-5 and TRBJ2-7, with D perhaps matching TRBD2 (6 bases). The CDR3 is made up of 14 amino acids. The germline V gene encodes CDR1 MNHEY and CDR2 SVGAGI. The V end was cut by 10 bases, the J end by 3 bases, with 19 bases between. CDR3 in DNA: TGTGCCACAGTGAAGGAGGCCGGGGGCTACGAGCAGTACTTC. This sequence encodes CATVKEAGGYEQYF.

V and J are TRBV12-5 and TRBJ2-2, with no clear D. There are 16 residues in the CDR3. CDR1 is LGHNT and CDR2 is FRNRAP in the germline V gene. V dropped 5 bases and J dropped 0 bases, with 13 bases sitting between them. CDR3 sequence reads: CASGPPGAANTGELFF. In nucleotides, the CDR3 is TGTGCTAGTGGTCCCCCAGGTGCCGCGAACACCGGGGAGCTGTTTTTT.

This chain uses TRBV4-1 with TRBJ2-2, with 7 bases that match TRBD1. Losses at the gene ends were 3 bases for V and 6 bases for J; bases not matched to a gene: 10. This CDR3 comprises 16 residues. The germline V gene encodes CDR1 MGHRA and CDR2 YSYEKL. The CDR3 loop reads CASSQGTGVPPGELFF. The CDR3 DNA sequence: TGCGCCAGCAGCCAGGGAACAGGGGTCCCACCCGGGGAGCTGTTTTTT.

The chain is built from TRBV12-2 and TRBJ2-3; the table assigns TRBD2, which was not confirmed against the DNA. TRBV12-2 is an annotated pseudogene. The CDR3 is 20 amino acids. The CDR3 sequence: CASRLVSSGRAKYRTDTQYF. In DNA, the CDR3 is TGTGCAAGTCGCTTAGTCTCTAGCGGGAGGGCCAAATATCGCACAGATACGCAGTATTTT.

The chain has TRBV9 and TRBJ2-3; 10 nucleotides match TRBD2. CDR3 length: 16 amino acids. Trimming at V came to 4 bases and at J to 2 bases, leaving 7 bases not matched to a gene. The germline gives CDR1 SGDLS, CDR2 YYNGEE. CDR3 sequence (DNA): TGTGCCAGCAGCTATGGACTAGCGGAAAACACAGATACGCAGTATTTT. It is translated as CASSYGLAENTDTQYF.

V and J are TRBV30 and TRBJ1-5; D is ambiguous. The V and J ends lost 0 bases and 2 bases respectively, with 5 bases between them. Germline V CDR1 and CDR2: GTSNPN, SVGIG (reference sequence). CDR3 length: 13 residues. CDR3 nucleotide sequence: TGTGCCTGGAGTGTGGGAGGCAATCAGCCCCAGCATTTT. It is translated as CAWSVGGNQPQHF.

This clone was seen a handful of times. The V and J genes are TRBV11-2 and TRBJ2-1; the match to TRBD2 covers 8 bases. From germline, CDR1 is SGHAT and CDR2 FQNNGV. The CDR3 loop spans 16 amino acids. J gave up 0 bases and V 2 bases, and 3 bases lay outside the gene matches. This chain's CDR3 is CASSLTLAGSYNEQFF. The CDR3 DNA reads TGTGCCAGCAGCTTAACCCTAGCGGGCTCCTACAATGAGCAGTTCTTC.

V is TRBV29-1 and J is TRBJ2-1, with 10 bases matching TRBD1. Germline assignment: CDR1 SQVTM and CDR2 ANQGSEA. The CDR3 loop spans 14 amino acids. The junction had 4 bases not matched to a gene; V was cut back by 4 bases and J by 4 bases. CDR3 sequence (DNA): TGCAGCGTTGTTGGGACAGGGGCATACAATGAGCAGTTCTTC. Translated, it gives CSVVGTGAYNEQFF.

This clone was seen only a few times. The CDR3 coding sequence is TGTGCCAGCAGCACGCGGGGGGCCTCCTACGAGCAGTACTTC. Amino acids: CASSTRGASYEQYF. The chain uses TRBV5-4 and TRBJ2-5; 8 positions agree with TRBD2. TRBJ2-7 matches the DNA end more closely, so the J call is doubtful. Per the germline V gene, CDR1 is SGHNT and CDR2 is YYREEE (reference sequence). The CDR3 spans 14 residues.

The chain uses TRBV19 and TRBJ1-1; the D is unclear. Germline V CDR1 and CDR2: LNHDA, SQIVND (reference sequence). CDR3 length equals 15 residues. With 2 bases removed from V and 8 bases from J, the gap between germline ends came to 18 bases. This chain's CDR3 is CASSIPTLVPVEAFF. The CDR3 DNA reads as TGTGCCAGTAGTATACCGACTTTGGTCCCAGTGGAAGCTTTCTTT.